These 18 T cell receptor beta chains were sequenced from one sample in a study of CD8+ T cells in alopecia areata. In each case, RNA was isolated and then reverse transcribed into cDNA as the sequencing template. Sequencing was performed with immunoSEQ multiplex PCR; in TCRdb, only in-frame clones are kept and a portion is missing. The data list 270,000 or so clones, none observed once; roughly 1.2% falls to the top ten. A panel of CD4, CD8alpha, NKG2D, NKG2ACE and other markers served to sort pooled cutaneous lymph node cells. The sequencing sample was made of CD4+ T cells sorted from a lymph node. Source of these receptors: a C3H/HeJ mouse with alopecia areata. MHC haplotype: H2-k.

Concerning this clone itself: Gene names are mouse gene names. This same CDR3 is encoded by further DNA sequences in the sample. The part of the CDR3 DNA that was read is TGCACCTGCAGTGTGTCGGGACAGGGGGCAAACTCC. Amino acid sequence: CTCSVSGQGANS. The whole CDR3 sequence is CTCSVSGQGANSDYTF. The chain carries TRBV1 and TRBJ1-2; TRBD1 matches 11 bases. The CDR3 goes on 4 residues after the read ends, and that part is filled in from the germline J gene. The germline gives CDR1 NSQYPW, CDR2 LRSPGD (reference sequence). CDR3 length: 16 amino acids. V gave up 4 bases and J gave up 0 bases; unmatched junction bases: 4.

This clone was seen repeatedly, ten times or more. Genes and germline are mouse. From the germline J gene comes the end of the CDR3, since the read stops 4 residues before it. The chain has TRBV17 and TRBJ2-5, with D uncertain. From germline, CDR1 is MNHDT and CDR2 YYDKIL. CDR3 length: 16 amino acids. The ends were cut back, 0 bases at V and 0 bases at J, with 10 bases in the middle. CDR3 DNA (partial): TGTGCTAGCAGTAGAGATCCCACAAAAAACCAAGAC. It translates to CASSRDPTKNQD. The whole CDR3 is CASSRDPTKNQDTQYF.

Comment on this clone: The genes are named according to mouse. The sequence runs out 4 residues before the end of the CDR3; the remainder is reconstructed from the germline J gene. This same CDR3 is encoded by further DNA sequences in the sample. This rearrangement joins TRBV19 to TRBJ2-2; maybe TRBD1 (7 bases). Germline assignment: CDR1 FNHDT and CDR2 SITEND (reference sequence). Trimming removed 5 bases at V and 2 bases at J, with 7 bases between. There are 13 residues in the CDR3. Incomplete CDR3 DNA: TGTGCCAGCAGAGGGGGCAACACCGGG. Translation gives CASRGGNTG. The whole CDR3 is CASRGGNTGQLYF.

In regard to this clone: Genes and germline come from the mouse. The CDR3 is cut off 4 residues early in the read; its end comes from the germline J gene. This rearrangement joins TRBV13-3 to TRBJ2-4; D not resolved. V shed 0 bases and J shed 0 bases, with 8 bases lying between them. The CDR3 totals 15 residues. Germline assignment: CDR1 NNHDY and CDR2 SYVADS. The CDR3 sequence is CASSDEFGSQNTLYF. The part of the CDR3 DNA that was read is TGTGCCAGCAGTGATGAGTTTGGGAGTCAAAAC.

Notes on this clone: Mouse gene names and germline throughout. The DNA ends 4 residues before the CDR3 does, and the rest of the CDR3 is filled in from the germline J gene. The rearrangement links TRBV13-1 to TRBJ2-1; D not resolved. Germline CDR1 and CDR2: NSHNY and SYGAGN. The CDR3 runs to 14 residues. V lost 3 bases and J 0 bases, leaving 7 bases between the germline ends. The DNA read from the CDR3 is TGTGCCAGCAGTGCGACACCTAACTATGCT. Translating gives CASSATPNYA. The whole CDR3 protein reads CASSATPNYAEQFF.

This clone came up a few times. Gene names are the mouse ones. The missing CDR3 end, 4 residues past where the read stops, is filled in from the germline J gene. Additional DNA sequences in this sample encode the identical CDR3. The V call is TRBV5, the J call TRBJ2-3; TRBD2 agrees at 7 bases. The length of the CDR3 is 15 residues. The junction had 3 bases not matched to a gene; V was cut back by 3 bases and J by 0 bases. Germline V gene lookup returns CDR1 LGHNA and CDR2 YNLKQL (reference sequence). This CDR3 is CASSHRLGSAETLYF. CDR3 DNA, as far as it was read: TGTGCCAGCAGCCATCGACTGGGAAGTGCAGAA.

Concerning this clone: Gene names and germline refer to mouse. The read falls 4 residues short of the CDR3 end, and the missing part is taken from the germline J gene. The chain uses TRBV19 and TRBJ1-1, with 8 bases matching TRBD1. From germline, CDR1 is FNHDT and CDR2 SITEND (reference sequence). The CDR3 consists of 15 residues. V lost 3 bases, J lost 1 base, and 5 bases stayed unmatched. CDR3 amino acids: CASSKTGTGNTEVFF. Incomplete CDR3 DNA: TGTGCCAGCAGTAAAACCGGGACAGGGAACACA.

This clone was detected a few times. The germline and genes are mouse ones. CDR3 loop: CTCSARQGAEQFF. The DNA read from the CDR3 is TGCACCTGCAGTGCGAGACAGGGCGCT. The V call is TRBV1, the J call TRBJ2-1; 7 bases map to TRBD1. The read ends 4 residues shy of where the CDR3 ends; the end is completed using the germline J gene. Germline CDR1 and CDR2: NSQYPW and LRSPGD (reference sequence). The CDR3 spans 13 residues.

In this sample, this clone turned up a few times. Gene names follow the mouse nomenclature. Read data end 4 residues before the CDR3 end; the end is taken from the germline J gene. The same CDR3 also results from other DNA sequences found in this sample. The chain is built from TRBV31 and TRBJ2-4; possibly TRBD2 for D (6 bases). The germline V gene encodes CDR1 GKSSPN and CDR2 SITVG. There are 14 residues in the CDR3. Between the trimmed V and J ends, which lost 0 bases and 1 base, there was a span of 8 bases. CDR3 DNA, as far as it was read: TGTGCCTGGAGTCTATTGGGGGGTCAAAAC. It translates to CAWSLLGGQN. In full, the CDR3 reads CAWSLLGGQNTLYF.

This clone has more than one count but fewer than ten. Mouse gene names and germline throughout. The CDR3 is cut off 4 residues early in the read; its end comes from the germline J gene. Distinct nucleotide sequences in the sample also encode this CDR3. The chain links TRBV19 to TRBJ2-5; 10 bases align to TRBD1. The junction had 1 base not matched to a gene; V was cut back by 3 bases and J by 0 bases. The CDR3 extends over 15 amino acids. Germline CDR1 is FNHDT and CDR2 is SITEND (reference sequence). The CDR3 protein is CASSRDRGNQDTQYF. CDR3 DNA, as far as it was read: TGTGCCAGCAGTAGGGACAGGGGTAACCAAGAC.

As regards this clone: The gene names given are mouse names. Sequencing ends 4 residues short of the CDR3 end; the germline J gene provides the rest. Within the sample, other DNA sequences also encode this same CDR3. The chain has TRBV19 and TRBJ2-5, with TRBD1 matching 8 bases. The CDR3 runs 14 residues. The J segment lost 2 bases and the V segment lost 2 bases, leaving 1 base of the junction unmatched. Germline assignment: CDR1 FNHDT and CDR2 SITEND (reference sequence). The CDR3 sequence: CASSIDRGQDTQYF. CDR3 DNA (partial): TGTGCCAGCAGTATCGACAGGGGCCAAGAC. Supplemented by reference TRBV19 and TRBJ2-5, the full variable domain reads GGIITQTPKFLIGQEGQKLTLKCQQNFNHDTMYWYRQDSGKGLRLIYYSITENDLQKGDLSEGYDASREKKSSFSLTVTSAQKNEMAVFLCASSIDRGQDTQYFGPGTRLLVL.

Points on this clone: The gene names here belong to mouse. The read terminates 4 residues ahead of where the CDR3 ends, so the germline J gene completes it. The rearrangement links TRBV31 to TRBJ2-1; D unclear. V lost 0 bases and J lost 4, with 4 bases in between. The CDR3 length is 12 residues. Germline CDR1 reads GKSSPN; CDR2 reads SITVG. CDR3 in amino acids: CAWSLVYAEQFF. The CDR3 DNA, read in part, is TGTGCCTGGAGTCTGGTGTATGCT.

This clone was found a few times. The genes and germline here are from mouse. The read ends 4 residues before the CDR3 terminus; that terminus is restored from the germline J gene. Different DNA sequences within this sample yield the same CDR3. The gene calls are TRBV13-1 and TRBJ2-2; TRBD1 agrees at 7 bases. J was trimmed by 2 bases and V by 0 bases; bases with no gene match: 4. Germline assignment: CDR1 NSHNY and CDR2 SYGAGN. The CDR3 consists of 16 residues. CDR3 in amino acids: CASSDAGTANTGQLYF. CDR3 bases read: TGTGCCAGCAGTGATGCTGGGACAGCTAACACCGGG.

Only a few counts were recorded for this clone. Genes and germline are mouse. The missing CDR3 end, 4 residues past where the read stops, is filled in from the germline J gene. The rearrangement uses TRBV5 and TRBJ2-2; 7 bases map to TRBD2. The CDR3 covers 16 residues. Germline V gene sequence: CDR1 LGHNA, CDR2 YNLKQL (reference sequence). Unmatched junction bases numbered 3, after V lost 0 bases and J lost 2 bases. The covered CDR3 bases are TGTGCCAGCAGCCAAGAAGGCTGGGGGAACACCGGG. Residues: CASSQEGWGNTG. The CDR3 as a whole reads CASSQEGWGNTGQLYF.

To note about this clone: Possible read error: a much larger clone is one base away. Gene names and germline match the mouse. The sequence runs out 4 residues before the end of the CDR3; the remainder is reconstructed from the germline J gene. In the same sample, other DNA sequences code for this CDR3. The chain combines TRBV13-3 with TRBJ2-1; 8 bases line up with TRBD1. The CDR3 is 13 residues long. The germline V gene encodes CDR1 NNHDY and CDR2 SYVADS. The trim removed 5 bases at V and 3 bases at J, leaving 1 base unmatched. The CDR3 loop is CASSDRGYAEQFF. CDR3 DNA (partial): TGTGCCAGCAGCGACAGGGGCTATGCT.

This clone was picked up a small number of times. Here the gene names and germline are mouse. The DNA ends 4 residues before the CDR3 does, and the rest of the CDR3 is filled in from the germline J gene. The V call is TRBV13-1, the J call TRBJ2-5, with D possibly TRBD1 on 7 matching bases. Germline V gene lookup returns CDR1 NSHNY and CDR2 SYGAGN. V shed 2 bases and J shed 3 bases, with 13 bases lying between them. This CDR3 spans 15 amino acids. The CDR3 bases that were read are TGTGCCAGCAGTGAGCACGCAGGGGGGCAAGAC. Translation: CASSEHAGGQD. The CDR3 in its entirety is CASSEHAGGQDTQYF.

About this clone: The gene symbols are mouse symbols. Coverage ceases 4 residues before the CDR3 finishes, and the germline J gene fills in the end. The rearrangement links TRBV13-1 to TRBJ2-3; 8 nucleotides line up with TRBD1. The CDR3 is 15 amino acids. CDR1 NSHNY and CDR2 SYGAGN come from the germline V gene. V trimming: 3 bases; J trimming: 2 bases; junction bases outside the gene matches: 5. The CDR3 bases that were read are TGTGCCAGCAGTGGAACAGGGGGTGCTGCAGAA. This gives the protein CASSGTGGAAE. Given in full, the CDR3 is CASSGTGGAAETLYF.

This clone has only a few counts. Germline and genes here are mouse. The read stops 4 residues short of the end of the CDR3; the missing end is completed from the germline J gene. The chain joins TRBV13-2 to TRBJ2-2, with D possibly TRBD1 on 6 matching bases. This CDR3 has 15 residues. Trimming removed 3 bases at V and 1 base at J, with 10 bases between. Germline V gene lookup returns CDR1 NNHNN and CDR2 SYGAGS (reference sequence). CDR3 protein: CASGGQGLNTGQLYF. CDR3 bases read: TGTGCCAGCGGTGGTCAGGGGCTAAACACCGGG.